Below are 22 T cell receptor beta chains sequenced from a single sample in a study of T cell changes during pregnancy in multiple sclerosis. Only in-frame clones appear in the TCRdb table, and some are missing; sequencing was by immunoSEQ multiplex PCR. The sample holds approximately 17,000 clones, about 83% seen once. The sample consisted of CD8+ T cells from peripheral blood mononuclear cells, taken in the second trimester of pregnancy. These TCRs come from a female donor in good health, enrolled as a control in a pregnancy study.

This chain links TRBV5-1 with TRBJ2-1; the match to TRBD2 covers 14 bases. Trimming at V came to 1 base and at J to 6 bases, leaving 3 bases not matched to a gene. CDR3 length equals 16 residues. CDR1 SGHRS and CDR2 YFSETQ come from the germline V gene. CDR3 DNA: TGCGCCAGCAGCTTGAGGACTAGCGGGGGGCTCAATGAGCAGTTCTTC. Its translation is CASSLRTSGGLNEQFF.

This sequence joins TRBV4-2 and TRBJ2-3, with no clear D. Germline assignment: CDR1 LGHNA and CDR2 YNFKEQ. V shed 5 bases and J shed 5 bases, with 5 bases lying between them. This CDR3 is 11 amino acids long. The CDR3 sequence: CASSVQDTQYF. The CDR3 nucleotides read TGTGCCAGCAGCGTCCAAGATACGCAGTATTTT.

CDR3 in amino acids: CASSSGQGRYFGYTF. CDR3 nucleotide sequence: TGTGCCAGCAGTTCAGGACAGGGTAGGTACTTTGGCTACACCTTC. The chain carries TRBV11-3 and TRBJ1-2, with 8 nucleotides matching TRBD1. CDR3 length equals 15 residues. The ends lost 6 bases at V and 7 bases at J; junction bases unmatched: 13. Germline assignment: CDR1 SGHNT and CDR2 YENEEA.

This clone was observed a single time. The CDR3 spells CASSVGGFSYNEQFF. CDR3 in DNA: TGTGCCAGCAGCGTAGGAGGGTTTTCTTACAATGAGCAGTTCTTC. J is TRBJ2-1 and V is TRBV9; D is possibly TRBD2 (5 bases). The V gene's germline CDR1 is SGDLS and CDR2 YYNGEE. CDR3 length: 15 residues. The germline V and J ends were trimmed by 0 bases and 4 bases, with 11 bases remaining between them. The variable domain in full, with the rest retrieved from reference TRBV9 and TRBJ2-1, is DSGVTQTPKHLITATGQRVTLRCSPRSGDLSVYWYQQSLDQGLQFLIQYYNGEERAKGNILERFSAQQFPDLHSELNLSSLELGDSALYFCASSVGGFSYNEQFFGPGTRLTVL.

The CDR3 reads CASSLAGGLGELFF. The CDR3 coding sequence is TGTGCCAGCAGCTTGGCGGGGGGGCTAGGGGAGCTGTTTTTT. The chain links TRBV7-8 to TRBJ2-2; 9 bases fit TRBD2. Unmatched junction bases numbered 4, after V lost 3 bases and J lost 8 bases. The germline gives CDR1 SGHVS, CDR2 FQNEAQ. This CDR3 contains 14 residues.

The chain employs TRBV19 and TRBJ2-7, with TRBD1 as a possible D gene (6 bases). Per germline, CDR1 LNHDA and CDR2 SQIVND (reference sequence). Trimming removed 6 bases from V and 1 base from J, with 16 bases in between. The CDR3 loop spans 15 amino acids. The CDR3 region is CASRGGHQPSYEQYF. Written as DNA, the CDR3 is TGTGCCAGTAGAGGGGGACACCAACCTTCCTACGAGCAGTACTTC. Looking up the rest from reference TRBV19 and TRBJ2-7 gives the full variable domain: DGGITQSPKYLFRKEGQNVTLSCEQNLNHDAMYWYRQDPGQGLRLIYYSQIVNDFQKGDIAEGYSVSREKKESFPLTVTSAQKNPTAFYLCASRGGHQPSYEQYFGPGTRLTVT.

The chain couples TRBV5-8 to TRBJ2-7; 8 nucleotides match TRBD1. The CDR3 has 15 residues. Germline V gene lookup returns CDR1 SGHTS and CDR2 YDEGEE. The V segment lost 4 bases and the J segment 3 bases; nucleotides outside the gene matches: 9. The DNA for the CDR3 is TGTGCCAGCAGCCGCGACGTCGGACAGGGCTACGAGCAGTACTTC. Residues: CASSRDVGQGYEQYF.

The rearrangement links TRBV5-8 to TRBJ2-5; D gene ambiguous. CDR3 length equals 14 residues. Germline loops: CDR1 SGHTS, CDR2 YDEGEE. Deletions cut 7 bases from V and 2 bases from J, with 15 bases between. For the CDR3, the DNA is TGTGCCAGCTCTCCCCCCCAGGCGCAAGAGACCCAGTACTTC. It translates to CASSPPQAQETQYF.

The CDR3 DNA reads TGTGCCAGCAGTCCAGGGGGCGCGGGGACTGAAGCTTTCTTT. It yields the protein CASSPGGAGTEAFF. J is TRBJ1-1 and V is TRBV28; 8 bases fit TRBD1. CDR3 length equals 14 residues. Losses at the gene ends were 5 bases for V and 5 bases for J; bases not matched to a gene: 7. CDR1 is MDHEN, CDR2 SYDVKM, per germline. Complete variable domain (other parts from reference TRBV28 and TRBJ1-1): DVKVTQSSRYLVKRTGEKVFLECVQDMDHENMFWYRQDPGLGLRLIYFSYDVKMKEKGDIPEGYSVSREKKERFSLILESASTNQTSMYLCASSPGGAGTEAFFGQGTRLTVV.

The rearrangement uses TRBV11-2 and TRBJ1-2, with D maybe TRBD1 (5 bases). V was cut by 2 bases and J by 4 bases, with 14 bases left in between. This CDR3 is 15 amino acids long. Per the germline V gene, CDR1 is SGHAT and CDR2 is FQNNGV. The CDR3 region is CASSLPVQVSYGYTF. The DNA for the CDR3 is TGTGCCAGCAGCTTACCTGTACAGGTTTCCTATGGCTACACCTTC.

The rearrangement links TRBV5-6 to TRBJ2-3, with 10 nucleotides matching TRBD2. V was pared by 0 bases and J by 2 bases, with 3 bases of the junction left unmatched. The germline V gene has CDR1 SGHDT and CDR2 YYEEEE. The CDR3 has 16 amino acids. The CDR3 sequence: CASSLELAGITDTQYF. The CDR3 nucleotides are TGTGCCAGCAGCTTGGAACTAGCGGGGATCACAGATACGCAGTATTTT.

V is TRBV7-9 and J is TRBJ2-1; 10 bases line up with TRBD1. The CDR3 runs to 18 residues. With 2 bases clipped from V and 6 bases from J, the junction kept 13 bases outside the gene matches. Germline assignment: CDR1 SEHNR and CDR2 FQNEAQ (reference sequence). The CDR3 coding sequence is TGTGCCAGCAGCTTACGGAGCCGGGGGACAGGGGTGTCCAATGAGCAGTTCTTC. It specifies CASSLRSRGTGVSNEQFF. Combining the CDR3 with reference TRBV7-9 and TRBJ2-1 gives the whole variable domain DTGVSQNPRHKITKRGQNVTFRCDPISEHNRLYWYRQTLGQGPEFLTYFQNEAQLEKSRLLSDRFSAERPKGSFSTLEIQRTEQGDSAMYLCASSLRSRGTGVSNEQFFGPGTRLTVL.

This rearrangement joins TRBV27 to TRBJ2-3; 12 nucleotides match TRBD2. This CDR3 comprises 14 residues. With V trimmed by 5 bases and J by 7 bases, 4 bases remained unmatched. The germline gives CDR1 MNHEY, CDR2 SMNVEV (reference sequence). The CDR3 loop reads CASSRTSGAYTQYF. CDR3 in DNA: TGTGCCAGCAGTAGGACTAGCGGGGCGTATACGCAGTATTTT.

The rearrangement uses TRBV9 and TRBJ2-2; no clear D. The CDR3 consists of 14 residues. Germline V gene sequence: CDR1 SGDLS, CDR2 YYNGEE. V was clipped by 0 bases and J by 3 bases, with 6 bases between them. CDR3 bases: TGTGCCAGCAGCGTAGAACAGTACACCGGGGAGCTGTTTTTT. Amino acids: CASSVEQYTGELFF.

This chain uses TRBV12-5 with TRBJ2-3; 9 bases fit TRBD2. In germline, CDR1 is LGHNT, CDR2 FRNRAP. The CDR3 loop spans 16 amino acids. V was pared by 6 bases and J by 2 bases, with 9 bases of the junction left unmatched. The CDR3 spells CASGRHSGGPTDTQYF. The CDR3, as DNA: TGTGCTAGTGGGAGACATAGCGGGGGCCCCACAGATACGCAGTATTTT.

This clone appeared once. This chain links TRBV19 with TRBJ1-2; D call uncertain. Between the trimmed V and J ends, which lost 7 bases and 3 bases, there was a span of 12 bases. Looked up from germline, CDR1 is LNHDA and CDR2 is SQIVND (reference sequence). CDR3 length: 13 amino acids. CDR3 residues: CASKRAWDYGYTF. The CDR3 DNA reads TGTGCCAGTAAGCGGGCCTGGGACTATGGCTACACCTTC. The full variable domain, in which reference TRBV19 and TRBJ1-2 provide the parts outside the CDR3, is DGGITQSPKYLFRKEGQNVTLSCEQNLNHDAMYWYRQDPGQGLRLIYYSQIVNDFQKGDIAEGYSVSREKKESFPLTVTSAQKNPTAFYLCASKRAWDYGYTFGSGTRLTVV.

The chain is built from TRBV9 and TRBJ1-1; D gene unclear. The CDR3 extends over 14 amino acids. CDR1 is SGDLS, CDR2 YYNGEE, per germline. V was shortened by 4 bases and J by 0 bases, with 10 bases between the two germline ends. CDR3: CASSLTGVNTEAFF. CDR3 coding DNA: TGTGCCAGCAGCTTAACGGGTGTGAACACTGAAGCTTTCTTT.

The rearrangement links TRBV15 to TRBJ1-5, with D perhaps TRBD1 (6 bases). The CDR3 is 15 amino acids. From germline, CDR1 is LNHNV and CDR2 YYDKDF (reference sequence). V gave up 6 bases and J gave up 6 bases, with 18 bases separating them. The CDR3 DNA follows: TGTGCCACCAGTCCGGGACAACAAGGGTTTCAGCCCCAGCATTTT. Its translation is CATSPGQQGFQPQHF.

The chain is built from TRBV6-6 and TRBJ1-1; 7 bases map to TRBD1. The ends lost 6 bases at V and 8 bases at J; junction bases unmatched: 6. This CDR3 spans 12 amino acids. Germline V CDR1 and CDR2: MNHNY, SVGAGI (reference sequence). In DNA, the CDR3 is TGTGCCAGCAGCTCTGAGGACAGGGAAGCTTTCTTT. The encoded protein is CASSSEDREAFF.

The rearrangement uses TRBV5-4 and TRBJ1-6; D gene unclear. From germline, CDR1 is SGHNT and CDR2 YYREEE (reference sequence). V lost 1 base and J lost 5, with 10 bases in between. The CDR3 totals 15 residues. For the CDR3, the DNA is TGTGCCAGCAGCTTGACGAGAGGGAATAATTCACCCCTCCACTTT. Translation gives CASSLTRGNNSPLHF.

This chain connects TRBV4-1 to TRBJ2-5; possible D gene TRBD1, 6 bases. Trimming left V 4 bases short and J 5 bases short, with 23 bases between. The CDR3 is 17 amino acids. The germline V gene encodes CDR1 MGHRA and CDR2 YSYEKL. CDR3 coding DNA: TGCGCCAGCAGCCGCCAGAACAGGGATGGAGAAGGCGAGACCCAGTACTTC. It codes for CASSRQNRDGEGETQYF.

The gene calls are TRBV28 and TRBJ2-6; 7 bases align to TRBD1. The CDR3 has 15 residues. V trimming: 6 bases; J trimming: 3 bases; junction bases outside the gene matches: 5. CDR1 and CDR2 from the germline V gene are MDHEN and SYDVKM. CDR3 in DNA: TGTGCCAGCAGCCGACAGGGCCGTGGGGCCAACGTCCTGACTTTC. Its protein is CASSRQGRGANVLTF. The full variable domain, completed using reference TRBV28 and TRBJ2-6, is DVKVTQSSRYLVKRTGEKVFLECVQDMDHENMFWYRQDPGLGLRLIYFSYDVKMKEKGDIPEGYSVSREKKERFSLILESASTNQTSMYLCASSRQGRGANVLTFGAGSRLTVL.